The 3 T cell receptor beta chains reported below all come from one sample, sequenced in a study of CD8+CD57+ T cells in acquired aplastic anemia. Flow cytometry had shown expanded CD8+CD57+ cells in the patients chosen for sequencing. Using genomic DNA as the template, TCR beta VDJ and CDR3 profiling was carried out. TCRdb re-derived calls from the reads in MiXCR, one entry per CDR3 protein. The data contain roughly 160,000 distinct CDR3 sequences, 70% to 80% of them singletons. Specimen: sorted CD4+, CD8+, or CD8+CD57+ T cells (not recorded which) from PBMCs. The receptor set was obtained from a human donor with aplastic anemia.

In DNA form, the CDR3 reads TGCAGCGTTGGGTCCGACTACGAGCAGTACTTC. It specifies CSVGSDYEQYF. The chain is built from TRBV29-1 and TRBJ2-7; D unclear. The germline V gene encodes CDR1 SQVTM and CDR2 ANQGSEA. Trimming took 4 bases from V and 3 from J, leaving 7 bases between them. This CDR3 spans 11 amino acids.

The V and J genes are TRBV20-1 and TRBJ1-2; D may be TRBD1 (5 bases). V lost 4 bases and J 0 bases, leaving 18 bases between the germline ends. The CDR3 has 16 residues. CDR1 DFQATT and CDR2 SNEGSKA come from the germline V gene (reference sequence). CDR3: CSAKEWGGAPNYGYTF. The CDR3, as DNA: TGCAGTGCTAAAGAGTGGGGAGGGGCCCCTAACTATGGCTACACCTTC.

The chain has TRBV19 and TRBJ2-5, with D perhaps matching TRBD1 (5 bases). This CDR3 region has 14 residues. The germline V gene has CDR1 LNHDA and CDR2 SQIVND (reference sequence). Deletions cut 3 bases from V and 3 bases from J, with 11 bases between. CDR3 sequence reads: CASSIGRAEETQYF. The CDR3 nucleotides are TGTGCCAGTAGTATCGGCAGGGCTGAAGAGACCCAGTACTTC.